The rows below give T cell receptor beta chains drawn from one sample of a study of cytomegalovirus exposure and HLA in healthy donors. This table comes from immunoSEQ multiplex PCR, and its TCRdb copy is limited to in-frame clones, with some not included. The data contain around 130,000 clones, 80% to 90% of them singletons. Sequenced: PBMCs. These receptor sequences come from a woman younger than 35 in good health and CMV-seropositive. Each CDR3 is given with its conserved first and last residue. Each record gives: J gene, V gene, CDR3 protein.

j_call: TRBJ1-1
v_call: TRBV29-1
cdr3_aa: CSVVQGARTEAFF

j_call: TRBJ2-7
v_call: TRBV7-6
cdr3_aa: CASSLESRQGVYEQYF

j_call: TRBJ1-6
v_call: TRBV29-1
cdr3_aa: CSVEKYQGANSPLHF

j_call: TRBJ2-4
v_call: TRBV7-9
cdr3_aa: CASSVAVGINIQYF

j_call: TRBJ2-5
v_call: TRBV14
cdr3_aa: CASSQGLSRGAGETQYF

j_call: TRBJ2-3
v_call: TRBV9
cdr3_aa: CASSVVTGGGTDTQYF

j_call: TRBJ2-1
v_call: TRBV25-1
cdr3_aa: CASSELETSGYNEQFF

j_call: TRBJ2-3
v_call: TRBV5-6
cdr3_aa: CASSSDRDFRTDTQYF

j_call: TRBJ2-7
v_call: TRBV19
cdr3_aa: CASSIEASGYYEQYF

j_call: TRBJ1-1
v_call: TRBV7-3
cdr3_aa: CASSLHGAMNTEAFF

j_call: TRBJ2-7
v_call: TRBV5-3
cdr3_aa: CARSLVSRYEQYF

j_call: TRBJ2-7
v_call: TRBV5-1
cdr3_aa: CASSLHQGSGEQYF

j_call: TRBJ1-2
v_call: TRBV28
cdr3_aa: CASSFQINYGYTF

j_call: TRBJ2-1
v_call: TRBV9
cdr3_aa: CASSPSGGLYNEQFF

j_call: TRBJ1-6
v_call: TRBV15
cdr3_aa: CATSREQGGSTPLHF

j_call: TRBJ2-5
v_call: TRBV2
cdr3_aa: CASISEEEETQYF

j_call: TRBJ1-2
v_call: TRBV27
cdr3_aa: CASSPGQGTINYGYTF

j_call: TRBJ2-3
v_call: TRBV30
cdr3_aa: CAWSVTGQDTDTQYF

j_call: TRBJ2-3
v_call: TRBV7-9
cdr3_aa: CASSLDSGGEDTQYF

j_call: TRBJ1-2
v_call: TRBV2
cdr3_aa: CASRGTGRLYGYTF

j_call: TRBJ2-5
v_call: TRBV10-3
cdr3_aa: CAISEPSGDGTQYF

j_call: TRBJ2-1
v_call: TRBV5-5
cdr3_aa: CASSKGTGGLHNEQFF

j_call: TRBJ2-3
v_call: TRBV5-6
cdr3_aa: CASSLVQNTDTQYF

j_call: TRBJ2-1
v_call: TRBV4-1
cdr3_aa: CASSRESREQFF

j_call: TRBJ1-1
v_call: TRBV28
cdr3_aa: CASSWGHMNTEAFF

j_call: TRBJ2-1
v_call: TRBV15
cdr3_aa: CATSREGGGHNEQFF

j_call: TRBJ2-3
v_call: TRBV30
cdr3_aa: CASGLAPDTQYF

j_call: TRBJ2-1
v_call: TRBV9
cdr3_aa: CASSPTSGGANEQFF